These 10 T cell receptor beta chains share one sample of origin, sequenced in a study of blood T cell repertoires in COVID-19. This table comes from immunoSEQ multiplex PCR, and its TCRdb copy is limited to in-frame clones, with some not included. The table includes 110,000 to 150,000 clones, roughly 75% detected once. Sequencing used PBMCs or T cells enriched from blood (not recorded which). All receptors come from a woman aged 50 to 65 who had recovered from COVID-19.

The J gene is TRBJ2-1, the V gene TRBV5-4, with D possibly matching TRBD1 (6 bases). Trimming stripped 3 bases from V and 8 bases from J, with 15 bases between. There are 14 residues in the CDR3. CDR1 SGHNT and CDR2 YYREEE come from the germline V gene (reference sequence). The CDR3 spells CASSSVGQMDEQFF. In nucleotides, the CDR3 is TGTGCCAGCAGCTCCGTCGGACAGATGGATGAGCAGTTCTTC. Complete variable domain (other parts from reference TRBV5-4 and TRBJ2-1): ETGVTQSPTHLIKTRGQQVTLRCSSQSGHNTVSWYQQALGQGPQFIFQYYREEENGRGNFPPRFSGLQFPNYSSELNVNALELDDSALYLCASSSVGQMDEQFFGPGTRLTVL.

This sequence joins TRBV11-1 and TRBJ1-3; possibly TRBD1 for D (6 bases). Trimming stripped 5 bases from V and 3 bases from J, with 14 bases between. Germline assignment: CDR1 SGHAT and CDR2 FQDESV (reference sequence). This CDR3 is 15 amino acids long. This chain's CDR3 is CASSPSTGVGNTIYF. The CDR3 nucleotides are TGTGCCAGCAGCCCGTCGACAGGCGTTGGAAACACCATATATTTT.

The chain uses TRBV7-2 and TRBJ2-3, with 9 bases that match TRBD2. The V segment lost 7 bases and the J segment 10 bases; nucleotides outside the gene matches: 12. This CDR3 spans 14 amino acids. CDR1 and CDR2 (germline): SGHTA, FQGNSA. In nucleotides, the CDR3 is TGTGCCAGCAACCGCGGGGGGGGACGAGGGGCGCAGTATTTT. Its protein product is CASNRGGGRGAQYF.

V gene TRBV10-3 combines with J gene TRBJ1-5; no clear D. Germline assignment: CDR1 ENHRY and CDR2 SYGVKD. The CDR3 contains 13 residues. V was cut by 2 bases and J by 4 bases, with 6 bases left in between. The CDR3 region has the DNA TGTGCCATCAGTGAGGCAGATAATCAGCCCCAGCATTTT. Protein: CAISEADNQPQHF.

This chain joins TRBV14 and TRBJ1-3; D remains unclear. Trimming removed 4 bases at V and 4 bases at J, with 8 bases between. Germline CDR1 is SGHDN and CDR2 is FVKESK. There are 13 residues in the CDR3. Written as DNA, the CDR3 is TGTGCCAGCAGCCCCTTGTTGGGAAACACCATATATTTT. Its protein is CASSPLLGNTIYF. The full variable domain, in which reference TRBV14 and TRBJ1-3 provide the parts outside the CDR3, is EAGVTQFPSHSVIEKGQTVTLRCDPISGHDNLYWYRRVMGKEIKFLLHFVKESKQDESGMPNNRFLAERTGGTYSTLKVQPAELEDSGVYFCASSPLLGNTIYFGEGSWLTVV.

The chain combines TRBV20-1 with TRBJ2-7, with unresolved D. V lost 6 bases and J 7 bases, leaving 13 bases between the germline ends. Per germline, CDR1 DFQATT and CDR2 SNEGSKA (reference sequence). CDR3 length equals 11 residues. For the CDR3, the DNA is TGCAGTGCCGCTAGGTCGGATGAGCAGTACGTC. Translation: CSAARSDEQYV.

This clone was detected a few times. The chain couples TRBV27 to TRBJ1-5; 7 positions agree with TRBD1. V shed 5 bases and J 4 bases; nucleotides not matched to a gene: 11. The CDR3 totals 16 residues. Germline lookup yields CDR1 MNHEY and CDR2 SMNVEV (reference sequence). The chain's CDR3 is CASSPFLTGPNQPQHF. CDR3 DNA sequence: TGTGCCAGCAGTCCCTTTTTGACAGGGCCTAATCAGCCCCAGCATTTT.

This sequence joins TRBV21-1 and TRBJ2-7; whether TRBD1, the table's D call, matches the DNA was not checked. TRBV21-1 is an annotated pseudogene. The CDR3 totals 16 residues. The CDR3 coding sequence is TGTGCCAGCAGCAGGCTACAGAAGCCCCATACCTACGAGCAGTACGTC. It specifies CASSRLQKPHTYEQYV.

This clone occurred a few times. The J gene is TRBJ1-1, the V gene TRBV9; 7 bases align to TRBD1. Germline V lookup: CDR1 SGDLS, CDR2 YYNGEE. The CDR3 runs to 16 residues. V shed 3 bases, J shed 3 bases, and the junction held 11 bases outside the gene matches. CDR3 region: CASSAFSGQGDTEAFF. DNA of the CDR3: TGTGCCAGCAGCGCCTTCTCGGGTCAGGGGGACACTGAAGCTTTCTTT.

The gene calls are TRBV18 and TRBJ1-4, with TRBD1 as a possible D gene (5 bases). The germline V gene encodes CDR1 KGHSH and CDR2 LQKENI. V lost 1 base and J lost 2, with 17 bases in between. This CDR3 comprises 18 residues. The CDR3 sequence: CASSPLGTEVATNEKLFF. The CDR3 DNA reads as TGTGCCAGCTCACCACTTGGGACTGAAGTCGCGACTAATGAAAAACTGTTTTTT.